This T cell receptor beta chain appears in the sequencing data of a study of blood T cells in healthy people across ages. Across the whole study: Capture by template switching was about one barcoded beta molecule per two T cells.

Germline V gene data show CDR1 as SGHTA and CDR2 as FQGNSA. This CDR3 is 15 amino acids long. Germline trimming cut 5 bases from V and 2 bases from J; bases unmatched to any gene: 6. Primed by a sample-barcoded 5' primer and a J-beta primer mix, a second PCR proceeded for about 6 to 12 cycles. MiXCR was run by TCRdb on the 5' RACE reads, yielding one entry per CDR3 protein. This sample yields some 790,000 distinct CDR3 sequences, of which more than 25% are seen a single time; 17% belongs to the top ten. The chain employs TRBV7-2 and TRBJ1-5; 7 nucleotides line up with TRBD1. Sequences were obtained from blood. This receptor was taken from a woman older than 75 in good health. As DNA, the CDR3 is TGTGCCAGCAGCCCGGACAGGATGGGCAATCAGCCCCAGCATTTT. Translation gives CASSPDRMGNQPQHF.